The clone carrying this T cell receptor beta chain occurred a few times. Its specificity is not known. These data belong to a study of cytomegalovirus exposure and HLA in healthy donors. Looking at the study overall: There were more than 350 genotyped donors. Of these, 75% to 90% fell in the genetic ancestry cluster associated with self-reported Caucasian donors. Study-wide findings and caveats: Rare TCR sequences predominated, though certain public TCRs were found in many donors. Later on, a genetic analysis was performed. It linked a missense variant in DCLRE1C with V- and J-gene trimming of TCR beta.

CDR1 and CDR2 from the germline V gene are LGHNT and FRNRAP. With 5 bases clipped from V and 7 bases from J, the junction kept 4 bases outside the gene matches. The CDR3 contains 15 residues. The primer mix had 60 Vbeta and 13 Jbeta primers. The method was immunoSEQ multiplex PCR; TCRdb's version includes in-frame clones alone and lacks a portion of them. The sample records about 160,000 clones, 82% being singletons. Source material: PBMCs. The chain has TRBV12-5 and TRBJ2-2, with 13 bases fitting TRBD2. The sequence derives from a male donor in good health and CMV-seronegative. CDR3 protein: CASGPGLAGVGELFF. CDR3 nucleotides: TGTGCTAGTGGTCCTGGACTAGCGGGGGTCGGGGAGCTGTTTTTT.